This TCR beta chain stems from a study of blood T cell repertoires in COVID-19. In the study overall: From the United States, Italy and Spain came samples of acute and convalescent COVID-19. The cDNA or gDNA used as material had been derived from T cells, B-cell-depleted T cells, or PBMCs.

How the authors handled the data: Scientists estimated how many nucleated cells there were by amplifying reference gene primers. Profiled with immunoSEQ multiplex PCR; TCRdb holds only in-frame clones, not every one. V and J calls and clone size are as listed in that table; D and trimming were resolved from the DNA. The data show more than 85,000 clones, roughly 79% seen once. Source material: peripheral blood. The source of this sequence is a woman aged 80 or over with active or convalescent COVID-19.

For the CDR3, the DNA is TGTGCCAGCAGCTTCTCCCTAGGGACAAAGGGGACTGAAGCTTTCTTT. It is translated as CASSFSLGTKGTEAFF. The genes are TRBV7-9 and TRBJ1-1, with D maybe TRBD1 (6 bases). Germline-derived CDR1 and CDR2 are SEHNR and FQNEAQ (reference sequence). CDR3 length: 16 residues. V dropped 3 bases and J dropped 5 bases, with 19 bases sitting between them.